This record concerns one TCR beta chain sequence. No antigen is known for it. No base quality information exists; no much larger clone differs at one position. The method was the immunoSEQ multiplex PCR assay. For the multiplex PCR, a mixture combining 60 forward primers for TCR Vbeta segments and 13 reverse primers for TCR Jbeta segments was used. A multiplex PCR assay on genomic DNA amplified the CDR3 region of rearranged TCR beta genes. The Illumina HiSeq System was used to sequence the amplified TCR beta libraries as 87-base-pair reads. The study's processing was this. In a later analysis, around 80 million unique TCR beta chains were counted across the approximately 640 repertoires, and about 9.9 million of these chains were shared by at least two donors. To remove PCR and sequencing errors, raw reads were error-corrected and collapsed into unique sequences using a nearest-neighbor algorithm that merged closely related sequences. CDR3 sequences were aligned to IMGT reference sequences to assign V, D and J gene segments. For a sequence to be retained, at least a six-nucleotide match to both a V gene segment and a J gene segment was required. Rearrangements were called productive when the CDR3 lacked stop codons and stayed in frame with V and J; all others were non-productive. Following IMGT convention, CDR3 was defined as the stretch from the second conserved V-encoded cysteine up to the conserved J-encoded phenylalanine. In an earlier analysis of around 600 of the donors, sequences lacking an unambiguous match to a single V gene segment were excluded. In an earlier analysis of approximately 500 of the donors, a V segment was called functional when productive rearrangements were above 56.7%, and segregating when the standard deviation between donors exceeded 5%. A statistical classification framework was built for diagnosing cytomegalovirus status from the catalog of TCR beta chain sequences. In a later analysis, TCR nucleotide sequences were compared against IMGT/GENE-DB human TR gene sequences so that V and J genes could be assigned. Using the TCRdist pipeline, a later analysis assigned CDR3 sequences along with most-parsimonious VDJ recombination scenarios. In a later analysis, each TCR beta chain was defined by its CDR3 amino acid sequence together with its V-gene family, and reads lacking a unique V-gene family were excluded. A later analysis removed 592 highly shared, low-generation-probability nucleotide sequences to deal with suspected cross-contamination and a sequencing artifact. In a later analysis, a clonal expansion index was calculated for each public chain from normalized within-repertoire ranks of inferred template counts. In a later analysis, generation probabilities were computed using a VDJ recombination model fitted to out-of-frame rearrangements, and the results were checked against IGoR. A later analysis scored TCR-TCR, TCR-HLA and TCR-CMV co-occurrence with hypergeometric tests, applying a repertoire-size bias correction to TCR pairs. False discovery rates were estimated in a later analysis by permuting HLA or CMV assignments 20 times. In a later analysis, co-occurring TCRs were grouped with DBSCAN, and TCRdist sequence similarity was added when clustering was performed within HLA-allele-positive subsets. For co-occurrence clustering, repertoires with fewer than 30,000 or more than 120,000 public chains were excluded, along with a handful of repertoires with anomalous nucleotide sharing. This is the immuneACCESS table as TCRdb keeps it, with only in-frame sequences that have V and J called. A part of the clones is gone; compared with another copy, unresolved V genes explain less than half, and the rest is unexplained. The V and J calls and the clone size are those of that table, but D and trimming were determined from the DNA. Present in this sample are about 120,000 clones, 83% of which were seen just once. Of the sample, about 20% is held by the ten largest clones.

The sample originates from a study of cytomegalovirus exposure and HLA in healthy donors listed by TCRdb under 2017. Regarding the study in general: According to an earlier analysis of a few hundred of the donors, 150 million to 200 million T cells yielded 117 million unique TCR beta sequences and approximately 280 Gb of sequence data. About 330 gigabases of sequencing data and 70 million to 100 million unique TCR sequences made up an early release that covered around 640 HLA-typed donors. Of the 350 to 400 genotyped donors, around 81% fell in the genetic ancestry cluster associated with self-reported Caucasian donors. The study was designed to test whether signatures of past pathogen exposure could be identified by cataloging public T cell receptors. The T cell repertoires of 700 or so subjects were profiled by immunosequencing and related to cytomegalovirus serostatus. In addition to the first cohort of 666 subjects, a separate validation cohort of approximately 130 different subjects was used. The study combined high-throughput TCR immunosequencing, statistical association of individual TCRs with disease status, and machine learning to predict cytomegalovirus infection status. A later analysis re-analyzed previously published TCR beta repertoires from approximately 670 donors and added high-resolution HLA genotyping to study TCR occurrence patterns. In the later analysis, no new phenotypic data were used to find candidate immune exposures; instead, reliance was placed on TCR beta sequences and their occurrence across donors. In an earlier analysis of more than 550 of the donors, high-throughput TCR beta sequencing was used to judge whether each TCR beta V gene segment behaved as functional or pseudogenic. Donor age, sex, ethnicity and CMV serostatus were collected together with the repertoire data. A later genetic analysis took genome-wide SNP genotypes for about three fifths of the 666 donors and used that subset as a discovery cohort. All discovery cohort repertoires had been generated on a single sequencing platform. Both class I and class II loci were covered by HLA typing, at four-digit resolution. Typing coverage differed by locus: A, B, C, DRB1 and DQB1 were typed in roughly 629-630 donors, DQA1 in about 510, DPA1 in approximately 600, and DPB1 in 472. Roughly 5 DR-DQ haplotypes were treated as single units for association and clustering because of strong linkage in the cohort. On average, about 200,000 unique TCR beta nucleotide sequences were sequenced per donor among some 430 genotyped donors of the cohort, with around 19% of those sequences being non-productive. On the study overall, not on this receptor specifically: Because HLA typing was missing for some donors at each locus, association tests included only the typed subset. Compared with the approximately 710-donor mean, donors in an Asian-associated ancestry cluster had fewer N-insertions in productive TCRs, according to a later genetic analysis. Some IMGT-functional V segments, including TRBV6-2 and TRBV6-3, could not be distinguished by the 87-base-pair reads and were therefore excluded. Correlated functional status among segregating V segments might reflect linkage disequilibrium, but an unknown experimental factor could not be ruled out. It was suggested by the authors that the approach could potentially be generalized to other disease states and immunological phenotypes. The classifier was reported to diagnose cytomegalovirus status with high specificity and sensitivity in both the original cohort and the validation cohort. Compared with equally common non-associated chains, HLA-associated TCR beta chains in a later analysis were more clonally expanded and had lower generation probabilities. Most TCR sequences were seen in very few donors, while some public TCRs were found in many individuals. In a later genetic analysis, a missense DCLRE1C variant was associated with V-gene and J-gene trimming of TCR beta chains, and the association was replicated in an independent cohort. In a later analysis, most CMV-associated TCR beta chains were found to appear HLA-restricted, with HLA associations seemingly driven largely by CMV exposure. Because counts were too low, around 18 rarely observed V segments, including chromosome 9 orphons, were left out of the earlier analysis of some 640 of the donors. This cohort had only TCR beta chains sequenced, and the lack of alpha or paired-chain data limited which features could be detected. Assigning TCR associations to individual alleles was difficult when HLA alleles, especially DR and DQ, strongly co-occurred. An earlier analysis of 587 of the donors showed that most TCR beta V segments appeared in productive rearrangements either about 87% or about 30% of the time, which broadly matched IMGT annotations. Roughly uniform sequencing depth across donors was assumed in presence/absence analyses, although this assumption may not hold. In vitro tests confirmed that a few of the cytomegalovirus-associated TCR beta chains recognize cytomegalovirus antigens. A further reported finding was that TCR beta sequences accurately predicted the HLA-A and HLA-B alleles for most subjects in the first cohort. A later analysis found that TCR association rates varied across HLA loci, with DRB1 alleles showing the most associated TCRs and HLA-C alleles the fewest. In the study, approximately 160 TCR beta chains were listed as associated with cytomegalovirus. A later analysis associated 16,951 TCR beta sequences with specific HLA alleles at a false discovery rate of 0.05. In a later analysis, several top co-occurrence clusters were reported to appear linked to parvovirus B19, influenza, CMV and Epstein-Barr virus. The sequencing pipeline was judged likely to have produced a cluster of highly shared sequence variants as a technical artifact. For the cohort, immune exposure information was limited to CMV serostatus.

In total, over 600 healthy bone marrow donors made up the cohort. Cohort members were all nominally healthy when sampled, although unrecorded immune exposures were likely present. The donor tested CMV seropositive and was one of the 289 seropositive cohort members. A peripheral blood sample was provided by each donor, and peripheral blood mononuclear cells were used for TCR beta sequencing. Genomic DNA extraction from the blood cell samples was performed with the Qiagen DNeasy Blood Extraction Kit. The CDR1 and CDR2 encoded by the germline V gene are SGDLS and YYNGEE. V is cut back by 0 bases and J by 3 bases, with 4 bases in the junction unmatched. Including cysteine and phenylalanine, the CDR3 has 16 amino acids. Here the CDR3 DNA is all that survives: 48 bases in frame from base 1.

This clonotype was obtained from a man aged 18 to 35 in good health and CMV-seropositive. Here the chain combines TRBV9 and TRBJ1-3, with 9 bases matching TRBD1. Material for sequencing was PBMCs. The nucleotide sequence reads TGTGCCAGCAGCGTAGACGGACAGGGGAATGGAAACACCATATATTTT. This translates into CASSVDGQGNGNTIYF.